Below, 20 T cell receptor beta chains from the same sample are listed, as sequenced in a study of CD8+ T cells in alopecia areata. It was cDNA, reverse transcribed from extracted RNA, that served as the sequencing template. TCRdb's copy holds only in-frame clones and misses some; the assay was immunoSEQ multiplex PCR. The table shows 250,000 to 300,000 clones, with 55% to 75% occurring only once. Treatment of the sample: oral pan-JAK inhibitor, 5-10 mg twice daily. The sample in question was CD4+ T cells sorted from blood, obtained at week 24, from a patient treated with tofacitinib. These receptors came from a human donor with alopecia areata.

The gene calls are TRBV5-4 and TRBJ2-4; D is possibly TRBD2 (6 bases). CDR1 and CDR2 from the germline V gene are SGHNT and YYREEE (reference sequence). V lost 4 bases and J 5 bases, leaving 22 bases between the germline ends. The length of the CDR3 is 17 residues. CDR3 region: CASSPRWPAGRENIQYF. The DNA of the CDR3 is TGTGCCAGCAGCCCCCGATGGCCCGCGGGACGGGAAAACATTCAGTACTTC.

Only a few counts were recorded for this clone. The rearrangement joins TRBV15 to TRBJ2-2; D perhaps matches TRBD2 (5 bases). From germline, CDR1 is LNHNV and CDR2 YYDKDF (reference sequence). Trimming shortened V by 5 bases and J by 5 bases, and 12 bases separated the two germline ends. The length of the CDR3 is 14 residues. The CDR3 DNA is TGTGCCACCAGCCCGGGGTCTTTAACCGGGGAGCTGTTTTTT. It is translated as CATSPGSLTGELFF.

The chain is built from TRBV29-1 and TRBJ2-7, with D unresolved. V was shortened by 4 bases and J by 2 bases, with 9 bases between the two germline ends. This CDR3 contains 12 residues. The germline V gene has CDR1 SQVTM and CDR2 ANQGSEA. The CDR3 DNA reads TGCAGCGTTGGTCGCAATGCCTACGAGCAGTACTTC. It codes for CSVGRNAYEQYF.

This clone appeared a few times. The rearrangement uses TRBV29-1 and TRBJ1-2; D uncertain. The CDR3 consists of 11 residues. Germline V gene lookup returns CDR1 SQVTM and CDR2 ANQGSEA. Trimming took off 2 bases at V and 10 bases at J, with 11 bases between the two ends. The CDR3 DNA is TGCAGCGTTGAATCCCTACTAACCTACACCTTC. Translated, it gives CSVESLLTYTF.

CDR3 in DNA: TGTGCCATCAGTGAGTCGACGCCCAGGGCCAGATCACCCCTCCACTTT. Translation gives CAISESTPRARSPLHF. The rearrangement uses TRBV10-3 and TRBJ1-6, with D possibly matching TRBD1 (5 bases). With 0 bases removed from V and 10 bases from J, the gap between germline ends came to 16 bases. The CDR3 has 16 amino acids. Germline V lookup: CDR1 ENHRY, CDR2 SYGVKD.

The rearrangement joins TRBV7-9 to TRBJ2-3; D is possibly TRBD1 (6 bases). Trimming shortened V by 6 bases and J by 4 bases, and 17 bases separated the two germline ends. CDR1 is SEHNR, CDR2 FQNEAQ, per germline (reference sequence). CDR3 length: 15 residues. DNA of the CDR3: TGTGCCAGCAGATCTAAGCACAGGGTTTCAGATACGCAGTATTTT. Translation gives CASRSKHRVSDTQYF.

This clone was found once. The V call is TRBV5-6, the J call TRBJ2-3; 7 bases agree with TRBD1. V lost 1 base and J lost 1; bases outside the gene matches: 3. The CDR3 covers 15 residues. CDR1 and CDR2 from the germline V gene are SGHDT and YYEEEE. The CDR3 DNA follows: TGTGCCAGCAGCTTGACAGGGACAGGCACAGATACGCAGTATTTT. This codes for CASSLTGTGTDTQYF.

V and J are TRBV25-1 and TRBJ2-5; 9 nucleotides agree with TRBD2. Trimming removed 2 bases from V and 5 bases from J; junction bases left unmatched: 6. CDR3 size: 15 residues. Germline CDR1 and CDR2: MGHDK and SYGVNS. CDR3 sequence: CASSEAGGTRETQYF. CDR3 nucleotide sequence: TGTGCCAGCAGTGAAGCGGGGGGGACGCGGGAGACCCAGTACTTC. The full variable domain, in which reference TRBV25-1 and TRBJ2-5 provide the parts outside the CDR3, is EADIYQTPRYLVIGTGKKITLECSQTMGHDKMYWYQQDPGMELHLIHYSYGVNSTEKGDLSSESTVSRIRTEHFPLTLESARPSHTSQYLCASSEAGGTRETQYFGPGTRLLVL.

The rearrangement links TRBV7-2 to TRBJ2-3, with 8 bases identical to TRBD1. V dropped 4 bases and J dropped 0; count of bases not matched to a gene: 6. The CDR3 totals 16 residues. CDR1 is SGHTA, CDR2 FQGNSA, per germline. The CDR3 bases are TGTGCCAGCAGCTCGACAGGGGATGTAAGCACAGATACGCAGTATTTT. As protein: CASSSTGDVSTDTQYF.

The gene calls are TRBV10-3 and TRBJ1-6; D possibly corresponds to TRBD1 (6 bases). The CDR3 has 13 residues. V was trimmed by 3 bases and J by 10 bases, leaving 10 bases between them. Germline CDR1 is ENHRY and CDR2 is SYGVKD. CDR3: CAISDGGHSPLHF. The DNA of the CDR3 is TGTGCCATCAGTGATGGGGGCCACTCACCCCTCCACTTT.

As concerns this clone: Other DNA sequences in this sample translate to the same CDR3. This chain links TRBV30 with TRBJ1-5; D is undetermined. V lost 1 base and J lost 3, with 7 bases in between. The CDR3 consists of 13 residues. Per the germline V gene, CDR1 is GTSNPN and CDR2 is SVGIG (reference sequence). The CDR3 sequence: CAWSGGNNQPQHF. The CDR3 DNA reads as TGTGCCTGGAGTGGAGGAAACAATCAGCCCCAGCATTTT.

This clone appeared a few times. This chain connects TRBV29-1 to TRBJ2-7, with 9 bases matching TRBD1. The length of the CDR3 is 12 residues. Germline assignment: CDR1 SQVTM and CDR2 ANQGSEA. The V segment lost 6 bases and the J segment 5 bases; nucleotides outside the gene matches: 5. The CDR3, as DNA: TGCAGCGTGGGGACAGGGCTAAACGAGCAGTACTTC. Protein product: CSVGTGLNEQYF.

V usage is TRBV18 and J usage is TRBJ2-5; D may be TRBD1 or TRBD2 (5 bases each). The CDR3 covers 15 residues. Deletions cut 3 bases from V and 3 bases from J, with 14 bases between. Per the germline V gene, CDR1 is KGHSH and CDR2 is LQKENI. The CDR3 bases are TGTGCCAGCTCACCCCTCCGGGACGGTAAAGAGACCCAGTACTTC. Its protein is CASSPLRDGKETQYF.

V usage is TRBV4-1 and J usage is TRBJ1-5; D is perhaps TRBD1 (6 bases). Germline V gene data show CDR1 as MGHRA and CDR2 as YSYEKL. V dropped 4 bases and J dropped 3 bases, with 16 bases sitting between them. There are 16 residues in the CDR3. Here the CDR3 reads CASSRLPGQPNQPQHF. CDR3 in DNA: TGCGCCAGCAGCCGCCTCCCAGGACAGCCCAATCAGCCCCAGCATTTT.

The chain links TRBV7-9 to TRBJ1-6, with D perhaps TRBD1 (6 bases). This CDR3 is 14 amino acids long. Per the germline V gene, CDR1 is SEHNR and CDR2 is FQNEAQ (reference sequence). Trimming shortened V by 7 bases and J by 3 bases, and 10 bases separated the two germline ends. The CDR3 DNA is TGTGCCAGCAACAGGGAGGGCTATAATTCACCCCTCCACTTT. It translates to CASNREGYNSPLHF.

With respect to this clone: The missing conserved phenylalanine or tryptophan at the end of this CDR3 makes a read error likely. No DNA is shown, since the ends of the CDR3 on it are uncertain; the CDR3 is the one TCRdb lists. The rearrangement links TRBV2 to TRBJ2-7. CDR1 is SNHLY and CDR2 is FYNNEI in the germline V gene. The CDR3 has 12 residues if both end residues are counted. This CDR3 reads CASSLSAGTDKL.

Details on this clone: Distinct nucleotide sequences in the sample also encode this CDR3. The CDR3 reads CAWRRLNTGELFF. The CDR3 nucleotides are TGTGCCTGGAGGCGGTTGAACACCGGGGAGCTGTTTTTT. The chain joins TRBV30 to TRBJ2-2; no clear D gene. The CDR3 spans 13 residues. Trimming took off 3 bases at V and 1 base at J, with 6 bases between the two ends. Germline CDR1 GTSNPN, CDR2 SVGIG (reference sequence).

The chain recombines TRBV30 with TRBJ2-6, with 8 bases fitting TRBD1. Germline CDR1 and CDR2: GTSNPN and SVGIG (reference sequence). This CDR3 is 18 amino acids long. Trimming removed 1 base from V and 0 bases from J; junction bases left unmatched: 8. In DNA, the CDR3 is TGTGCCTGGAGTGCACAGGGGGTTTCCTACTCTGGGGCCAACGTCCTGACTTTC. Residues: CAWSAQGVSYSGANVLTF.

In its sample, this clone was seen a few times. The chain carries TRBV4-1 and TRBJ1-6; the D gene is possibly TRBD1 (5 bases). V dropped 3 bases and J dropped 11 bases, with 20 bases sitting between them. CDR1 and CDR2 from the germline V gene are MGHRA and YSYEKL. The CDR3 runs to 16 residues. This CDR3 reads CASSHGKQAAVAPLHF. CDR3 bases: TGCGCCAGCAGCCATGGAAAACAGGCTGCGGTGGCACCCCTCCACTTT.

This clone has only a few counts. J is TRBJ2-1 and V is TRBV30; D not certain. The germline V gene encodes CDR1 GTSNPN and CDR2 SVGIG (reference sequence). Trimming removed 0 bases at V and 12 bases at J, with 9 bases between. CDR3 length: 11 amino acids. The CDR3 protein is CAWSVSGGQFF. CDR3 coding DNA: TGTGCCTGGAGTGTAAGTGGTGGGCAGTTCTTC.